A single sample gave rise to the 30 T cell receptor beta chains below, sequenced in a study of blood T cell repertoires in COVID-19 (dated by TCRdb to the early 2020s). Receptor libraries were prepared by the immunoSEQ multiplex PCR assay. TCRdb limited this immuneACCESS table to in-frame rearrangements with V and J called. A share of clones is missing; checked studies link under half to unresolved V genes, and the rest is unexplained. The sample contains some 130,000 clones, about four fifths of them found a single time. The top ten constitute about a tenth of the sample. Material: peripheral blood. The receptor set was obtained from a man aged 35 to 55 with active or convalescent COVID-19.

There are a few counts of this clone. V gene TRBV9 combines with J gene TRBJ1-1, with 10 bases identical to TRBD1. This CDR3 is 16 amino acids long. Germline lookup yields CDR1 SGDLS and CDR2 YYNGEE. The ends lost 0 bases at V and 0 bases at J; junction bases unmatched: 2. The CDR3 nucleotides are TGTGCCAGCAGCGTAGGGACAGGGGGTATGAACACTGAAGCTTTCTTT. Translation gives CASSVGTGGMNTEAFF.

The V gene is TRBV19, the J gene TRBJ2-2; D gene uncertain. Germline CDR1 reads LNHDA; CDR2 reads SQIVND (reference sequence). V dropped 5 bases and J dropped 0 bases, with 13 bases sitting between them. This CDR3 region has 16 residues. For the CDR3, the DNA is TGTGCCAGTAGTTCCATAGTTGCCTCGAACACCGGGGAGCTGTTTTTT. It codes for CASSSIVASNTGELFF.

This clone was detected only once. The J gene is TRBJ1-2, the V gene TRBV6-5; TRBD1 aligns across 7 bases. With V trimmed by 7 bases and J by 4 bases, 6 bases remained unmatched. This CDR3 spans 13 amino acids. Germline CDR1 MNHEY, CDR2 SVGAGI. CDR3 protein: CASTADRTYGYTF. CDR3 coding DNA: TGTGCCAGCACTGCGGACAGGACCTATGGCTACACCTTC.

The gene calls are TRBV27 and TRBJ1-2; no clear D. Germline V gene sequence: CDR1 MNHEY, CDR2 SMNVEV (reference sequence). The CDR3 runs 14 residues. Trimming took 6 bases from V and 4 from J, leaving 15 bases between them. This chain's CDR3 is CASRRGGLSYGYTF. Written as DNA, the CDR3 is TGTGCCAGCAGGCGGGGAGGTCTGAGCTATGGCTACACCTTC.

The rearrangement uses TRBV6-2 or TRBV6-3 and TRBJ2-1, with D possibly matching TRBD1 (5 bases). V dropped 2 bases and J dropped 7 bases, with 18 bases sitting between them. The germline CDR1 and CDR2 sequences are MNHEY and SVGEGT. This CDR3 has 16 residues. The CDR3 DNA reads as TGTGCCAGCAGTTACGACAGTTCCCCCTATATTAATGAGCAGTTCTTC. Protein product: CASSYDSSPYINEQFF.

The chain couples TRBV7-9 to TRBJ2-7; perhaps TRBD1 as D (6 bases). This CDR3 has 15 amino acids. The V gene's germline CDR1 is SEHNR and CDR2 FQNEAQ (reference sequence). V dropped 2 bases and J dropped 2 bases, with 13 bases sitting between them. The CDR3 protein is CASSLSDSVAYEQYF. In DNA form, the CDR3 reads TGTGCCAGCAGCTTATCGGACAGCGTTGCCTACGAGCAGTACTTC.

The chain employs TRBV7-9 and TRBJ1-1; tentatively, D is TRBD1 (6 bases). The length of the CDR3 is 14 residues. CDR1 SEHNR and CDR2 FQNEAQ come from the germline V gene (reference sequence). Trimming took 0 bases from V and 1 from J, leaving 6 bases between them. CDR3 protein: CASSLAQGNTEAFF. CDR3 coding DNA: TGTGCCAGCAGCTTAGCACAGGGGAACACTGAAGCTTTCTTT.

This clone was seen once. The V call is TRBV7-9, the J call TRBJ2-1; TRBD1 aligns across 12 bases. The CDR3 consists of 16 residues. V lost 5 bases to trimming and J lost 7 bases; unmatched junction nucleotides: 9. Germline assignment: CDR1 SEHNR and CDR2 FQNEAQ (reference sequence). The CDR3 is CASSPLGTGGNNEQFF. CDR3 DNA: TGTGCCAGCAGCCCCCTTGGGACAGGGGGCAATAATGAGCAGTTCTTC.

The CDR3 coding sequence is TGCAGCGTGACAGGGACAACTAATGAAAAACTGTTTTTT. It translates to CSVTGTTNEKLFF. J is TRBJ1-4 and V is TRBV29-1; TRBD1 matches 7 bases. CDR1 SQVTM and CDR2 ANQGSEA come from the germline V gene. V lost 6 bases to trimming and J lost 0 bases; unmatched junction nucleotides: 1. The CDR3 has 13 residues.

J is TRBJ1-1 and V is TRBV3-1 (or the pseudogene TRBV3-2); tentative D call: TRBD1 (5 bases). Germline V gene data show CDR1 as LGHDT and CDR2 as YNNKEL (reference sequence). Trimming took 0 bases from V and 8 from J, leaving 10 bases between them. The CDR3 runs to 13 residues. The CDR3 protein is CASSQERPGEAFF. Written as DNA, the CDR3 is TGTGCCAGCAGCCAAGAACGGCCAGGGGAAGCTTTCTTT.

This chain connects TRBV7-2 to TRBJ2-2, with a possible D match to TRBD2 (6 bases). V lost 3 bases and J lost 6, with 11 bases in between. CDR3 length equals 14 residues. CDR1 is SGHTA and CDR2 is FQGNSA in the germline V gene. The CDR3 DNA reads TGTGCCAGCAGCTTGGGACTGCAGTCCGGGGAGCTGTTTTTT. It translates to CASSLGLQSGELFF.

The rearrangement links TRBV24-1 to TRBJ1-2; perhaps TRBD1 as D (6 bases). V was shortened by 0 bases and J by 4 bases, with 17 bases between the two germline ends. The CDR3 runs 17 residues. Per the germline V gene, CDR1 is KGHDR and CDR2 is SFDVKD. The CDR3 DNA reads TGTGCCACCAGTGATTTGGGCCCACAGGGCCGCTTCTATGGCTACACCTTC. This codes for CATSDLGPQGRFYGYTF.

The rearrangement uses TRBV15 and TRBJ1-1; D is ambiguous. Per germline, CDR1 LNHNV and CDR2 YYDKDF (reference sequence). The CDR3 spans 13 residues. Trimming took 1 base from V and 1 from J, leaving 4 bases between them. Here the CDR3 reads CATSRGQNTEAFF. CDR3 nucleotides: TGTGCCACCAGCAGAGGACAGAACACTGAAGCTTTCTTT.

This clone has only one observation. This chain connects TRBV6-2 or TRBV6-3 to TRBJ2-5; D unresolved. Germline loops: CDR1 MNHEY, CDR2 SVGEGT. This CDR3 is 15 amino acids long. V lost 4 bases and J lost 0, with 12 bases in between. In DNA form, the CDR3 reads TGTGCCAGCAGTTTCCGACACCAGTACCAAGAGACCCAGTACTTC. As protein: CASSFRHQYQETQYF.

The chain carries TRBV3-1 (or the pseudogene TRBV3-2) and TRBJ2-2; D call uncertain. Trimming stripped 1 base from V and 1 base from J, with 7 bases between. The CDR3 length is 15 residues. In germline, CDR1 is LGHDT, CDR2 YNNKEL (reference sequence). The CDR3 sequence is CASSQGSGNTGELFF. The CDR3, as DNA: TGTGCCAGCAGCCAAGGTTCGGGGAACACCGGGGAGCTGTTTTTT.

This clone was recorded once. The chain carries TRBV5-1 and TRBJ2-5; possibly TRBD1 for D (5 bases). Germline CDR1 is SGHRS and CDR2 is YFSETQ. This CDR3 spans 14 amino acids. The V gene lost 2 bases and the J gene lost 2 bases, with 10 bases spanning the gap. The CDR3, as DNA: TGCGCCAGCAGCTTTGACAGCTCTCAAGAGACCCAGTACTTC. Its protein is CASSFDSSQETQYF.

The CDR3: CASRMVPAGPKYEQYF. As DNA, the CDR3 is TGTGCCAGCAGAATGGTCCCGGCGGGCCCGAAATACGAGCAGTACTTC. The chain has TRBV5-5 and TRBJ2-7, with D perhaps TRBD2 (5 bases). CDR3 length equals 16 residues. V lost 5 bases, J lost 4 bases, and 22 bases lay in between. Germline V CDR1 and CDR2: SGHKS, YYEKEE (reference sequence).

The rearrangement uses TRBV6-5 and TRBJ2-5, with 9 positions matching TRBD1. Trimming at V came to 5 bases and at J to 5 bases, leaving 6 bases not matched to a gene. CDR3 size: 14 residues. The V gene's germline CDR1 is MNHEY and CDR2 SVGAGI. The CDR3, as DNA: TGTGCCAGCAGTACAGGGGGCGCTCTGGAGACCCAGTACTTC. Its protein is CASSTGGALETQYF.

The gene calls are TRBV7-8 and TRBJ1-2; D is perhaps TRBD1 (6 bases). CDR1 and CDR2 (germline): SGHVS, FQNEAQ. The CDR3 length is 12 residues. V lost 8 bases and J 2 bases, leaving 9 bases between the germline ends. The CDR3 spells CASSQGNYGYTF. CDR3 nucleotides: TGTGCCAGCTCACAGGGAAACTATGGCTACACCTTC.

V is TRBV7-2 and J is TRBJ1-2; 8 nucleotides match TRBD1. Germline V CDR1 and CDR2: SGHTA, FQGNSA. The CDR3 sequence is 14 residues long. Trimming cost V 3 bases and J 5 bases; bases outside gene matches: 5. CDR3 residues: CASSFGDRPYGYTF. The DNA for the CDR3 is TGTGCCAGCAGCTTTGGGGACAGGCCTTATGGCTACACCTTC. The full variable domain, with the rest looked up from reference TRBV7-2 and TRBJ1-2, is GAGVSQSPSNKVTEKGKDVELRCDPISGHTALYWYRQSLGQGLEFLIYFQGNSAPDKSGLPSDRFSAERTGGSVSTLTIQRTQQEDSAVYLCASSFGDRPYGYTFGSGTRLTVV.

This chain joins TRBV5-8 and TRBJ2-7, with 7 bases identical to TRBD2. The V and J ends lost 4 bases and 0 bases, in that order; junction bases with no gene match: 7. The CDR3 runs 15 residues. Per germline, CDR1 SGHTS and CDR2 YDEGEE. The CDR3 coding sequence is TGTGCCAGCAGCGTGATGGGGGGGAGCTCCTACGAGCAGTACTTC. Amino acid sequence: CASSVMGGSSYEQYF.

The genes are TRBV7-3 and TRBJ2-1, with unresolved D. Trimming removed 3 bases at V and 4 bases at J, with 22 bases between. The CDR3 loop spans 18 amino acids. CDR1 SGHTA and CDR2 FQGTGA come from the germline V gene. CDR3 bases: TGTGCCAGCAGCTTTCATTTAATTGTGTGGAGCACTTACAATGAGCAGTTCTTC. Encoded protein: CASSFHLIVWSTYNEQFF.

In this sample, this clone turned up once. The chain carries TRBV6-1 and TRBJ2-3; tentative D call: TRBD2 (6 bases). Germline V CDR1 and CDR2: MNHNS, SASEGT. Trimming left V 2 bases short and J 4 bases short, with 13 bases between. The CDR3 sequence is 15 residues long. CDR3 in amino acids: CASSETWGVADTQYF. For the CDR3, the DNA is TGTGCCAGCAGTGAAACCTGGGGGGTTGCAGATACGCAGTATTTT.

The rearrangement links TRBV5-1 to TRBJ2-5; 9 bases are a match to TRBD2. The junction had 15 bases not matched to a gene; V was cut back by 4 bases and J by 5 bases. This CDR3 region has 17 residues. CDR1 and CDR2 from the germline V gene are SGHRS and YFSETQ. CDR3 coding DNA: TGCGCCAGCAGCCCCGTGGCGGGGGGGCCGAGTTGGGAGACCCAGTACTTC. As protein: CASSPVAGGPSWETQYF.

The rearrangement links TRBV6-5 to TRBJ1-1; 8 positions agree with TRBD1. The CDR3 runs 16 residues. V trimming: 2 bases; J trimming: 5 bases; junction bases outside the gene matches: 10. Germline V gives CDR1 MNHEY, CDR2 SVGAGI. Written as DNA, the CDR3 is TGTGCCAGCAGTTACCAAGGGACAGGAAAGGGTACTGAAGCTTTCTTT. It translates to CASSYQGTGKGTEAFF.

This clone appeared once. The gene calls are TRBV4-1 and TRBJ2-4; 9 nucleotides line up with TRBD2. Per the germline V gene, CDR1 is MGHRA and CDR2 is YSYEKL. The CDR3 consists of 20 residues. With 4 bases clipped from V and 0 bases from J, the junction kept 16 bases outside the gene matches. The CDR3, as DNA: TGCGCCAGCAGCCCCCTAGGTGGACTAGCGCTTCCAGAAGCCAAAAACATTCAGTACTTC. Encoded protein: CASSPLGGLALPEAKNIQYF.

This chain connects TRBV6-4 to TRBJ1-1; a weak D match, TRBD1 (5 bases). Between the trimmed V and J ends, which lost 6 bases and 2 bases, there was a span of 10 bases. This CDR3 is 13 amino acids long. The germline gives CDR1 MRHNA, CDR2 SNTAGT. CDR3 amino acids: CASSLGQNTEAFF. The CDR3 DNA reads TGTGCCAGCAGCCTAGGACAAAACACTGAAGCTTTCTTT.

The chain combines TRBV2 with TRBJ1-6; 7 bases map to TRBD1. The CDR3 runs 15 residues. CDR1 is SNHLY, CDR2 FYNNEI, per germline. Trimming removed 6 bases from V and 4 bases from J; junction bases left unmatched: 6. As DNA, the CDR3 is TGTGCCAGCAGCCGGGACAGAGGATATAATTCACCCCTCCACTTT. It specifies CASSRDRGYNSPLHF.

J is TRBJ1-5 and V is TRBV6-5, with D possibly being TRBD1 (6 bases). V dropped 6 bases and J dropped 7 bases, with 13 bases sitting between them. The CDR3 runs 13 residues. From germline, CDR1 is MNHEY and CDR2 SVGAGI. In DNA, the CDR3 is TGTGCCAGCAGCCTAACAGGGAAGCAGCCCCAGCATTTT. Translated: CASSLTGKQPQHF.

About this clone itself: Relative to the germline gene, one junction end is altered; a read error may explain this. Other DNA sequences in the same sample also yield this CDR3. CDR3 sequence (DNA): TGTGCCACTAGTGATTCCCGGACAGGGCATAATGAGCAGTTCTTC. Translating gives CATSDSRTGHNEQFF. The rearrangement uses TRBV24-1 and TRBJ2-1; 8 bases fit TRBD1. CDR1 is KGHDR and CDR2 is SFDVKD in the germline V gene. CDR3 length: 15 residues.